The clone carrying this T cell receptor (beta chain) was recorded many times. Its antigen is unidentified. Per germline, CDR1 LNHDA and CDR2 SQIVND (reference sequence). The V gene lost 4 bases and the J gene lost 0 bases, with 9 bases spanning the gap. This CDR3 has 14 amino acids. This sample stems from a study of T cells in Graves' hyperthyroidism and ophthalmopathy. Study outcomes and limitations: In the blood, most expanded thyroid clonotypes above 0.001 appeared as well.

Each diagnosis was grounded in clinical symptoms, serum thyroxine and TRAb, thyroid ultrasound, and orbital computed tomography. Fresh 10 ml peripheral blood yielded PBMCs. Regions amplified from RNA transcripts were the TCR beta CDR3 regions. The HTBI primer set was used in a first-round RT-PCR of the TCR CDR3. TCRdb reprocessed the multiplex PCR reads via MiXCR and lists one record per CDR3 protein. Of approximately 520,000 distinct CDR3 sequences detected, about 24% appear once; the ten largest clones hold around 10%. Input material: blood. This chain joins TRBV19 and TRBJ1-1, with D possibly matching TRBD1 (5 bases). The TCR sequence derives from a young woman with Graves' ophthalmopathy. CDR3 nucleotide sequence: TGTGCCAGTAGTAAGGGGCGGATGAACACTGAAGCTTTCTTT. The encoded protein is CASSKGRMNTEAFF.